The clone carrying this T cell receptor (beta chain) was counted once. As yet, its antigen is unknown. These oral cavity squamous cell carcinomas were HPV-negative and locally advanced. The data derive from a study of neoadjuvant anti-PD-1 for oral cavity cancer. Findings and caveats of the study: Post-treatment tumors with larger preexisting clones showed more shrinkage.

This CDR3 spans 15 amino acids. Germline V gives CDR1 MNHNS, CDR2 SASEGT. The V and J ends lost 2 bases and 6 bases, in that order; junction bases with no gene match: 5. The repertoire was sequenced with immunoSEQ multiplex PCR; TCRdb's copy has only in-frame clones and lacks some. In the table there are 7,000 to 9,000 clones, about 53% of which are singletons. The chain is built from TRBV6-1 and TRBJ1-2; 11 nucleotides match TRBD1. Sample: tumor tissue, taken before nivolumab (anti-PD-1) treatment. The clonotype was recovered from a person between 35 and 79 years old with oral cavity squamous cell carcinoma. This CDR3 is CASSETDRGRNGYTF. The CDR3 bases are TGTGCCAGCAGTGAAACGGACAGGGGGCGCAATGGCTACACCTTC.